This T cell receptor beta chain was found in a study of blood T cells in healthy people across ages. On the study more broadly: Capturing about one barcoded beta molecule per two T cells was achieved by template switching. Study-wide results and caveats: Getting older went along with TCR beta diversity per million T cells dropping roughly linearly.

Then a second PCR, running about 6 to 11 cycles, was carried out with a sample-barcoded 5' primer and a J-beta primer mix. Every single cDNA molecule received a tag from a template-switch adaptor with 12 random nucleotides. TCRdb called the 5' RACE reads again in MiXCR, with one record for every CDR3 protein. The sample includes under 800,000 distinct CDR3 sequences, roughly 44% of them seen just once. V lost 5 bases and J lost 4; bases outside the gene matches: 3. Germline values: CDR1 LGHDT, CDR2 YNNKEL (reference sequence). This CDR3 has 13 residues. Peripheral blood from each donor was collected in a volume of about 10 milliliters. This clonotype has just a few counts. Its antigen is still unknown.

The clonotype was recovered from a woman aged 60 to 75 in good health. The sequenced material came from blood. This sequence joins TRBV3-1 and TRBJ2-3; 7 bases are shared with TRBD1. As DNA, the CDR3 is TGTGCCAGCAGCTTTCAGGGGGCAGATACGCAGTATTTT. Translation: CASSFQGADTQYF.